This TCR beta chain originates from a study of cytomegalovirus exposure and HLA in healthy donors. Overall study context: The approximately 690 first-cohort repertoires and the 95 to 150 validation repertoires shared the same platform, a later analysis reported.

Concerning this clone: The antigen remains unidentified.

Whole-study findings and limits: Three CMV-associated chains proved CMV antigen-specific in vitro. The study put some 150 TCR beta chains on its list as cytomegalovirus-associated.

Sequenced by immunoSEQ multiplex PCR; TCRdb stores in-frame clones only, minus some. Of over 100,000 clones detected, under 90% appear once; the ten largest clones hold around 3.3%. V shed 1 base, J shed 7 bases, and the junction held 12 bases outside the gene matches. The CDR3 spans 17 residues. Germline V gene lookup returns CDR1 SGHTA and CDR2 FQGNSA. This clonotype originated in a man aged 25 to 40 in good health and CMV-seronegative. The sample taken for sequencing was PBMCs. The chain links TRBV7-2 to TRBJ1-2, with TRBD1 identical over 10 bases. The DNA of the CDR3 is TGTGCCAGCAGCTTAGACGGGACAGGGGCCGGTCTTGGTGGCTACACCTTC. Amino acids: CASSLDGTGAGLGGYTF.